Listed below are T cell receptor beta chains from one sample, sequenced in a study of regulatory T cells in long-lasting Graves disease. TCRdb ran MiXCR on the multiplex PCR reads and lists one entry per CDR3 protein. The sample carries about 560,000 distinct CDR3 sequences, about 16% recorded once. These data also formed part of another study, on T cells in Graves' hyperthyroidism and ophthalmopathy.

The input for sequencing was peripheral blood mononuclear cells (PBMCs), taken at new diagnosis, from a patient treated with antithyroid drugs. All receptors derive from a man between 18 and 35 years old with Graves disease. The CDR3 runs from the conserved cysteine through the conserved F or W. Fields, in order: clone size, D gene, J gene, V gene, CDR3 DNA, CDR3 protein. D genes are given only for firm matches. Size is omitted from some rows. Given values are once, few, many or a class for expanded clones.

>-|TRBD1|TRBJ1-1|TRBV28
TGTGCCAGCAGTTTATTAACGCAGGGGGAGGCTTTCTTT
CASSLLTQGEAFF
>-|TRBD2|TRBJ2-5|TRBV9
TGTGCCAGCAGCGTAGGGGGACTACAAGAGACCCAGTACTTC
CASSVGGLQETQYF
>-|-|TRBJ2-1|TRBV20-1
TGCAGTCATAGGATGGGGTTTCGTTCCTACAATGAGCAGTTCTTC
CSHRMGFRSYNEQFF
>many|-|TRBJ1-1|TRBV5-1
TGCGCCAGCAGCTTGGTGACAGAGGCTGAAGCTTTCTTT
CASSLVTEAEAFF
>-|TRBD2|TRBJ2-5|TRBV9
TGTGCCAGCAGCGGAGGACTAGCTGTAATGGAGACCCAGTACTTC
CASSGGLAVMETQYF
>few|TRBD2|TRBJ2-3|TRBV9
TGTGCCAGCACCGGGTGGACTAGCCCAGATACGCAGTATTTT
CASTGWTSPDTQYF
>few|TRBD2|TRBJ2-7|TRBV10-3
TGTGCCATCAGTCCCGGGGGGGGAACTACCTACGAGCAGTACTTC
CAISPGGGTTYEQYF
>-|TRBD2|TRBJ2-7|TRBV7-9
TGTGCCAGCAGTGCTAGCGGGAGGGAATACGAGCAGTACTTC
CASSASGREYEQYF
>few|-|TRBJ1-1|TRBV25-1
TGTGCCAGCAGTGCGTCAGGACAGAGGAACACTGAAGCTTTCTTT
CASSASGQRNTEAFF
>few|-|TRBJ2-7|TRBV20-1
TGCAGTGCGCCCACCAACAGGGCATCCTACGAGCAGTACTTC
CSAPTNRASYEQYF
>few|TRBD1|TRBJ1-4|TRBV20-1
TGCAGTGCTTATACAGGGGCAACTAATGAAAAACTGTTTTTT
CSAYTGATNEKLFF
>many|-|TRBJ1-2|TRBV12-3/TRBV12-4
TGTGCCAGCACTGGAGGGACATCCTCGGATGGCTACACCTTC
CASTGGTSSDGYTF
>many|-|TRBJ2-5|TRBV7-2
TGTGCCAGCAGCTTATTCGCGGTGGAGACCCAGTACTTC
CASSLFAVETQYF
>few|-|TRBJ2-7|TRBV13
TGTGCCAGCAGCATGACTAGGGGCGAGCAGTACTTC
CASSMTRGEQYF
>many|-|TRBJ1-5|TRBV28
TGTGCCAGCAGTTTAGGGGTTTATAGCAATCAGCCCCAGCATTTT
CASSLGVYSNQPQHF
>few|TRBD1|TRBJ1-5|TRBV20-1
TGCAGTGCGAGAGGCGGGGGGACAGGAAGTCGTAGCAATCAGCCCCAGCATTTT
CSARGGGTGSRSNQPQHF
>many|TRBD1|TRBJ1-2|TRBV28
TGTGCCAGCAGTTTAACAGGGGACGGCTACACCTTC
CASSLTGDGYTF
>many|TRBD1|TRBJ1-1|TRBV3-1
TGCGCCAGCAGCCGCACAGGGGGGAACACTGAAGCTTTCTTT
CASSRTGGNTEAFF
>few|TRBD2|TRBJ2-3|TRBV28
TGTGCCAGCAGTTTGGGGATGGGCCCCTCTAGCGGGAGGGCAAATACGCAGTATTTT
CASSLGMGPSSGRANTQYF
>many|TRBD1|TRBJ2-5|TRBV29-1
TGCAGCGTTTATTTGACAGGGGGAGAGACCCAGTACTTC
CSVYLTGGETQYF
>-|TRBD2|TRBJ2-1|TRBV11-3
TGTGCCAGCAGCTTAGATCAAAGACTAGCGTTAGATGAGCAGTTCTTC
CASSLDQRLALDEQFF
>many|TRBD1|TRBJ1-1|TRBV12-3/TRBV12-4
TGTGCCAGCAGTTTTAGGGGGCCGAACACTGAAGCTTTCTTT
CASSFRGPNTEAFF
>many|-|TRBJ2-1|TRBV2
TGTGCCAGCAGTCAAAGGGTCGTCTACAATGAGCAGTTCTTC
CASSQRVVYNEQFF
>many|TRBD2|TRBJ2-7|TRBV6-5
TGTGCCAGCAGTTTTAGCGGGAGTTTCTACGAGCAGTACTTC
CASSFSGSFYEQYF
>-|-|TRBJ1-1|TRBV19
TGTGCCAGTATAGGGGAACTGAACACTGAAGCTTTCTTT
CASIGELNTEAFF
>many|-|TRBJ1-4|TRBV12-3/TRBV12-4
TGTGCCAGCAGTTCCAGCCCCATCGCAACTAATGAAAAACTGTTTTTT
CASSSSPIATNEKLFF
>-|TRBD1|TRBJ2-7|TRBV5-1
TGCGCCAGCAGTAGGGGAACCGGGACAGGGGACTGGGAGCAGTACTTC
CASSRGTGTGDWEQYF
>-|TRBD1|TRBJ1-3|TRBV5-1
TGTGCCAGCAGCCCCGGACAGGGAACTGGAAACACCATATATTTT
CASSPGQGTGNTIYF
>many|TRBD1|TRBJ1-2|TRBV5-1
TGCGCCAGCAGCCCGGGACAGGGGATAGGTGGCTACACCTTC
CASSPGQGIGGYTF
>-|TRBD1|TRBJ2-2|TRBV6-1
TGTGCCAGCAGCGGTGGACAGGGGGCACAAACCGGGGAGCTGTTTTTT
CASSGGQGAQTGELFF
>few|-|TRBJ1-4|TRBV12-3/TRBV12-4
TGTGCCAGCAGGCACAGGGAGGGGAATGAAAAACTGTTTTTT
CASRHREGNEKLFF
>many|TRBD1|TRBJ2-1|TRBV11-2
TGTGCCAGCAGCTTAGACCTGACAGGGATGGGCAATGAGCAGTTCTTC
CASSLDLTGMGNEQFF
>many|-|TRBJ2-5|TRBV12-3/TRBV12-4
TGTGCCAGCAGTTTACTGGGGGTCGGGAAAGAGACCCAGTACTTC
CASSLLGVGKETQYF
>few|TRBD1|TRBJ2-5|TRBV7-2
TGTGCCAGCAGCGTAACCGGGACAGGGGCTTTAAAGACCCAGTACTTC
CASSVTGTGALKTQYF
>many|TRBD2|TRBJ2-1|TRBV27
TGTGCCAGCAGTTTCATCCCACTAGCGGGAGTTGGTAATGAGCAGTTCTTC
CASSFIPLAGVGNEQFF
>-|TRBD1|TRBJ2-1|TRBV11-2
TGTGCCAGCAGCTTAGAAAGGACAGGGACCAATGAGCAGTTCTTC
CASSLERTGTNEQFF
>many|-|TRBJ2-3|TRBV11-2
TGTGCCAGCAGCGAAGGGTGGCGGAGGGCGGATACGCAGTATTTT
CASSEGWRRADTQYF
>many|-|TRBJ1-1|TRBV3-1
TGTGCCAGCAGCCTAAGGGACTTGAACACTGAAGCTTTCTTT
CASSLRDLNTEAFF
>many|-|TRBJ1-1|TRBV5-1
TGCGCCAGCAGCCCACAGGGACCTGAAGCTTTCTTT
CASSPQGPEAFF
>many|TRBD2|TRBJ2-2|TRBV28
TGTGCCAGCAGTCCCCGGACCGCGGGGGGCACCGGGGAGCTGTTTTTT
CASSPRTAGGTGELFF
>many|-|TRBJ2-1|TRBV20-1
TGCAGTGCAAAAGGAGGGGGTGGGTTAAGTGAGCAGTTCTTC
CSAKGGGGLSEQFF
>many|-|TRBJ2-1|TRBV3-1
TGTGCCAGCAGCCAAGTGCATGAGCAGTTCTTC
CASSQVHEQFF
>-|TRBD1|TRBJ1-2|TRBV20-1
TGCATGACAGAGGGGACAGGGGAAAATGGCTACACCTTC
CMTEGTGENGYTF
>few|-|TRBJ2-3|TRBV5-5
TGTGCCAGCAGCTTGGTACTAGCCGTAACAGATACGCAGTATTTT
CASSLVLAVTDTQYF
>many|TRBD2|TRBJ2-1|TRBV5-1
TGCGCCAGCAGCTTAGCCACTAGCGCGTGGGATGAGCAGTTCTTC
CASSLATSAWDEQFF
>many|-|TRBJ2-5|TRBV20-1
TGCAGTGCTAGGGACCCCCTGGAGGAGACCCAGTACTTC
CSARDPLEETQYF
>many|TRBD2|TRBJ2-1|TRBV28
TGTGCCAGCAGTTTTCGGTTCCGGGAGGGCGAGCAGTTCTTC
CASSFRFREGEQFF
>many|-|TRBJ1-2|TRBV12-3/TRBV12-4
TGTGCCAGCAGTAACGTGCTCTATGGCTACACCTTC
CASSNVLYGYTF
>many|TRBD2|TRBJ2-1|TRBV27
TGTGCCAGCAGTCCAACTAGCGGGCGATGGAATGAGCAGTTCTTC
CASSPTSGRWNEQFF
>few|TRBD1|TRBJ1-5|TRBV19
TGTGCCAGTAGTATTGGCAGGGGGGTTGGCAATCAGCCCCAGCATTTT
CASSIGRGVGNQPQHF
>many|-|TRBJ2-5|TRBV6-1
TGTGCCAGCAAGATCAGGCAAGAGACCCAGTACTTC
CASKIRQETQYF
>few|TRBD1|TRBJ1-1|TRBV10-3
TGTGCCATCAGTGAAGGGACAGGGAACACTGAAGCTTTCTTT
CAISEGTGNTEAFF
>-|-|TRBJ2-7|TRBV30
TGTGCCTGGATTACCGGGGCCTACGAGCAGTACTTC
CAWITGAYEQYF
>many|TRBD2|TRBJ2-3|TRBV3-1
TGTGCCAGCAGCACTACAACTAGCGGGAGAAGCACAGATACGCAGTATTTT
CASSTTTSGRSTDTQYF
>many|-|TRBJ1-1|TRBV27
TGTGCCAGCAGTTTATTTGCAGACCCAAGCACTGAAGCTTTCTTT
CASSLFADPSTEAFF
>-|TRBD1|TRBJ1-2|TRBV24-1
TGTGCCACCAGTGAGTCCTCCCTGGCAGGGGGGTCTTTATATGGCTACACCTTC
CATSESSLAGGSLYGYTF
>few|-|TRBJ1-2|TRBV5-5
TGTGCCAGCAGCTTCACAAAAGGGGGGCGCGAAGGCTACACCTTC
CASSFTKGGREGYTF